Listed below are T cell receptor beta chains from one sample, sequenced in a study of CD8 T cells in Susac syndrome. TCRdb itself ran the immunoSEQ multiplex PCR reads through MiXCR, one entry per CDR3 protein. Among 80,000 to 90,000 distinct CDR3 sequences listed, roughly 91% were seen once. Sequenced sample: CD8+ T cells from PBMCs. The receptors originated from a human donor in good health. Both conserved end residues are part of each CDR3. The order of the fields is CDR3 protein, D gene, V gene, J gene. The D gene is left open where the match is weak.

cdr3_aa: CASSLGGVYYGYTF
d_call: .
v_call: TRBV6-5
j_call: TRBJ1-2

cdr3_aa: CASSLPLSDTQYF
d_call: .
v_call: TRBV13
j_call: TRBJ2-3

cdr3_aa: CATSDRTGGTGELFF
d_call: .
v_call: TRBV24-1
j_call: TRBJ2-2

cdr3_aa: CASSFSPREQYF
d_call: .
v_call: TRBV12-3/TRBV12-4
j_call: TRBJ2-7

cdr3_aa: CASSASGYSTDTQYF
d_call: TRBD2
v_call: TRBV19
j_call: TRBJ2-3

cdr3_aa: CASTHKNRDRDNEQFF
d_call: TRBD1
v_call: TRBV5-4
j_call: TRBJ2-1

cdr3_aa: CASSELQFSGNTIYF
d_call: .
v_call: TRBV2
j_call: TRBJ1-3

cdr3_aa: CASSIGLGGQGNTEAFF
d_call: .
v_call: TRBV19
j_call: TRBJ1-1

cdr3_aa: CASRTGPNTGELFF
d_call: .
v_call: TRBV4-1
j_call: TRBJ2-2

cdr3_aa: CASSRDRGLTDTQYF
d_call: TRBD1
v_call: TRBV7-3
j_call: TRBJ2-3